This is a list of T cell receptor beta chains from one sample in a study of shared clonotypes between healthy human individuals. Generated by immunoSEQ multiplex PCR, the TCRdb table keeps only in-frame clones and is missing some. The top ten hold 1.5% to 2% of the sample, which has around 2.1 million clones, around 93% seen once. Sequenced material: naive CD8+ T cells from PBMCs. These receptors originate from a young man in good health. Some clones in this sample may be carry-over from other donors' samples. Both conserved end residues are part of each CDR3. The order of the fields is clone size, J gene, D gene, V gene, CDR3 DNA, CDR3 protein. D genes are given only for firm matches. Clone sizes are given selectively: once, few, many, or a class where the clone is expanded.

>-|TRBJ2-7|-|TRBV27
TGTGCCAGCAGTTTATCTCTTTCCCCGTACGAGCAGTACTTC
CASSLSLSPYEQYF
>-|TRBJ2-3|TRBD1|TRBV27
TGTGCCAGCAGCCCGGGACAGGGGGCAGATACGCAGTATTTT
CASSPGQGADTQYF
>once|TRBJ2-3|-|TRBV28
TGTGCCAGCAGTTTTTCGGCGGAAGATACGCAGTATTTT
CASSFSAEDTQYF
>-|TRBJ2-7|-|TRBV9
TGTGCCAGCAGCGTAGCTCACTCGGGGTCGATCGAATACGAGCAGTACTTC
CASSVAHSGSIEYEQYF
>-|TRBJ1-4|-|TRBV7-6
TGTGCCAGCAGCACACAGGCCCCGGCTGAAAAACTGTTTTTT
CASSTQAPAEKLFF
>-|TRBJ1-6|-|TRBV6-5
TGTGCCAGCAGCCTAACTAGGGTGAATTCACCCCTCCACTTT
CASSLTRVNSPLHF
>-|TRBJ2-6|TRBD1|TRBV27
TGTGCCAGCACCTCCTTGAACAGGGGAGCCAACGTCCTGACTTTC
CASTSLNRGANVLTF
>once|TRBJ2-7|TRBD2|TRBV11-2
TGTGCCAGCAGCTCAAAGCGGGAGGGCTACGAGCAGTACTTC
CASSSKREGYEQYF
>-|TRBJ2-2|-|TRBV27
TGTGCCAGCAGTTTTGGGAGGCGGGCCGGGGAGCTGTTTTTT
CASSFGRRAGELFF
>-|TRBJ1-1|TRBD1|TRBV7-9
TGTGCCAGCAGCACCCGGACAGGGGGGAACACTGAAGCTTTCTTT
CASSTRTGGNTEAFF
>-|TRBJ2-3|TRBD2|TRBV7-6
TGTGCCAGCAGCTCGCTAGCGGTATACACAGATACGCAGTATTTT
CASSSLAVYTDTQYF
>once|TRBJ2-5|TRBD1|TRBV5-6
TGTGCCAGCAGCTCAGGACAGGGGGCGAAGACCCAGTACTTC
CASSSGQGAKTQYF
>-|TRBJ2-5|-|TRBV10-3
TGTGCCAACTCCCGCGGCGATCGGGAGACCCAGTACTTC
CANSRGDRETQYF
>-|TRBJ1-1|-|TRBV5-4
TGTGCCAGCAGGATCTGGGGCAAAAAGAACACTGAAGCTTTCTTT
CASRIWGKKNTEAFF
>-|TRBJ1-2|TRBD1|TRBV5-1
TGCGCCAGCAGCTTACAGGGGGGTTATGGCTACACCTTC
CASSLQGGYGYTF
>-|TRBJ1-1|-|TRBV27
TGTGCCAGCAGTTTAATGGTCACGAGTGAAGCTTTCTTT
CASSLMVTSEAFF